The 17 T cell receptor beta chains given below trace back to one sample, sequenced in a study of blood T cell repertoires in COVID-19. Only in-frame clones appear in the TCRdb table, and some are missing; sequencing was by immunoSEQ multiplex PCR. The sample lists 150,000 or so clones; approximately 90% were seen once. The sequenced sample was peripheral blood. These TCRs come from a woman in her forties or fifties with acute or convalescent COVID-19.

A few counts support this clone. This chain joins TRBV7-8 and TRBJ2-1; no reliable D call. V lost 6 bases, J lost 0 bases, and 9 bases lay in between. The CDR3 spans 14 residues. Germline lookup yields CDR1 SGHVS and CDR2 FQNEAQ. The CDR3 region is CASSSLSSYNEQFF. Here the CDR3 DNA reads TGTGCCAGCAGTAGCCTGAGCTCCTACAATGAGCAGTTCTTC.

The CDR3 DNA is TGTGCCAGCAGTGAAAGGGAGGGCGGGCAGCCCCAGCATTTT. It translates to CASSEREGGQPQHF. The rearrangement joins TRBV2 to TRBJ1-5; D unclear. This CDR3 spans 14 amino acids. Germline V gives CDR1 SNHLY, CDR2 FYNNEI. V was trimmed by 2 bases and J by 7 bases, leaving 12 bases between them.

The J gene is TRBJ2-7, the V gene TRBV19, with 7 bases identical to TRBD2. Germline V gives CDR1 LNHDA, CDR2 SQIVND (reference sequence). This CDR3 has 14 residues. V lost 4 bases to trimming and J lost 4 bases; unmatched junction nucleotides: 7. The CDR3 nucleotides read TGTGCCAGTAGTAGCCGGGACTACTTTTACGAGCAGTACTTC. Translating gives CASSSRDYFYEQYF.

This chain connects TRBV27 to TRBJ1-1, with 8 positions matching TRBD1. CDR1 and CDR2 from the germline V gene are MNHEY and SMNVEV (reference sequence). The CDR3 is made up of 15 amino acids. V lost 4 bases to trimming and J lost 7 bases; unmatched junction nucleotides: 11. CDR3 in amino acids: CASSSSGTGGYEAFF. The CDR3 DNA reads as TGTGCCAGCAGTTCCTCCGGGACAGGAGGATATGAAGCTTTCTTT.

This chain joins TRBV16 and TRBJ1-4; D gene unclear. V lost 4 bases and J lost 11, with 14 bases in between. This CDR3 is 13 amino acids long. The V gene's germline CDR1 is KGHSY and CDR2 FQNENV. CDR3 DNA sequence: TGTGCCAGCAGCCCAAGTGAAGGGAGCAAACTGTTTTTT. Protein: CASSPSEGSKLFF.

This chain connects TRBV18 to TRBJ2-1; 7 nucleotides agree with TRBD2. The ends lost 6 bases at V and 0 bases at J; junction bases unmatched: 5. The CDR3 covers 15 residues. Germline-derived CDR1 and CDR2 are KGHSH and LQKENI. The CDR3 nucleotides read TGTGCCAGCTCGCGCGGGAGTGACTCCTACAATGAGCAGTTCTTC. This sequence encodes CASSRGSDSYNEQFF.

This chain links TRBV30 with TRBJ1-2, with TRBD1 matching 8 bases. V was clipped by 4 bases and J by 3 bases; unmatched bases: 4. Germline V gene lookup returns CDR1 GTSNPN and CDR2 SVGIG (reference sequence). CDR3 size: 13 residues. CDR3 amino acids: CAWNGQGDYGYTF. Here the CDR3 DNA reads TGTGCCTGGAACGGACAGGGCGACTATGGCTACACCTTC.

The chain recombines TRBV14 with TRBJ1-6; 12 nucleotides align to TRBD1. V lost 4 bases to trimming and J lost 3 bases; unmatched junction nucleotides: 4. Germline V gene lookup returns CDR1 SGHDN and CDR2 FVKESK. The length of the CDR3 is 17 residues. In nucleotides, the CDR3 is TGTGCCAGCAGCCTTGGGACAGGGGGCTTCTATAATTCACCCCTCCACTTT. Its protein is CASSLGTGGFYNSPLHF.

This rearrangement joins TRBV19 to TRBJ1-5, with 9 bases identical to TRBD1. The CDR3 is made up of 15 amino acids. After removal of 6 bases from V and 5 bases from J, the junction contained 8 bases not matched to a gene. Germline V gene data show CDR1 as LNHDA and CDR2 as SQIVND (reference sequence). This chain's CDR3 is CASSPGTGLDQPQHF. The CDR3, as DNA: TGTGCCAGTAGCCCCGGGACAGGGTTGGATCAGCCCCAGCATTTT.

The count of this clone is one. The gene calls are TRBV10-3 and TRBJ2-2; possible D gene TRBD1, 5 bases. Per the germline V gene, CDR1 is ENHRY and CDR2 is SYGVKD. The V and J ends lost 0 bases and 6 bases respectively, with 11 bases between them. The CDR3 totals 15 residues. The CDR3 here is CAISESGPSAGELFF. CDR3 sequence (DNA): TGTGCCATCAGTGAGTCGGGGCCAAGCGCCGGGGAGCTGTTTTTT.

The chain joins TRBV7-2 to TRBJ2-3, with 8 bases that match TRBD2. The V and J ends lost 2 bases and 3 bases, in that order; junction bases with no gene match: 7. The CDR3 length is 16 residues. Germline V gene lookup returns CDR1 SGHTA and CDR2 FQGNSA. CDR3 loop: CASSLNGGRTTDTQYF. Here the CDR3 DNA reads TGTGCCAGCAGCTTAAACGGCGGGAGGACGACAGATACGCAGTATTTT.

In regard to this clone: At the DNA level, this CDR3 is encoded by other sequences in the same sample as well. The rearrangement links TRBV18 to TRBJ1-1; perhaps TRBD1 as D (5 bases). The CDR3 has 14 amino acids. Germline lookup yields CDR1 KGHSH and CDR2 LQKENI. Trimming cost V 2 bases and J 0 bases, with 7 bases left between them. The CDR3 DNA reads TGTGCCAGCTCACCAGGACAATTGAACACTGAAGCTTTCTTT. Amino acids: CASSPGQLNTEAFF.

The rearrangement joins TRBV9 to TRBJ1-1, with 10 bases identical to TRBD1. The junction had 5 bases not matched to a gene; V was cut back by 0 bases and J by 3 bases. Per the germline V gene, CDR1 is SGDLS and CDR2 is YYNGEE. This CDR3 comprises 16 residues. The CDR3 DNA reads TGTGCCAGCAGCGTAGGACAGGGGGCTTTGTACACTGAAGCTTTCTTT. Residues: CASSVGQGALYTEAFF.

This chain uses TRBV5-4 with TRBJ1-6; D is perhaps TRBD1 (5 bases). Germline V lookup: CDR1 SGHNT, CDR2 YYREEE (reference sequence). The germline V and J ends were trimmed by 4 bases and 10 bases, with 15 bases remaining between them. The CDR3 contains 14 residues. The CDR3 region is CASSLTGAESPLHF. CDR3 coding DNA: TGTGCCAGCAGCCTAACTGGGGCGGAATCACCCCTCCACTTT.

The J gene is TRBJ1-2, the V gene TRBV9, with D perhaps TRBD1 (6 bases). Germline CDR1 is SGDLS and CDR2 is YYNGEE. V gave up 4 bases and J gave up 3 bases, with 10 bases separating them. This CDR3 region has 13 residues. CDR3 sequence reads: CASSSTGYYGYTF. In DNA, the CDR3 is TGTGCCAGCAGCTCAACAGGGTACTATGGCTACACCTTC.

This sequence joins TRBV7-6 and TRBJ2-3; D may be TRBD2 (6 bases). Trimming left V 0 bases short and J 2 bases short, with 24 bases between. This CDR3 region has 20 residues. Germline V gene sequence: CDR1 SGHVS, CDR2 FNYEAQ. This CDR3 reads CASSLAPVLGGALYTDTQYF. The CDR3 DNA sequence: TGTGCCAGCAGCTTAGCTCCCGTTCTGGGCGGGGCGCTTTACACAGATACGCAGTATTTT.

This chain uses TRBV7-2 with TRBJ1-5, with 8 bases that match TRBD1. Trimming took 1 base from V and 4 from J; bases not matched to a gene: 6. Germline CDR1 and CDR2: SGHTA and FQGNSA. The CDR3 extends over 16 amino acids. The CDR3 here is CASSLGTGSGNQPQHF. CDR3 coding DNA: TGTGCCAGCAGCTTAGGGACAGGGTCAGGTAATCAGCCCCAGCATTTT.